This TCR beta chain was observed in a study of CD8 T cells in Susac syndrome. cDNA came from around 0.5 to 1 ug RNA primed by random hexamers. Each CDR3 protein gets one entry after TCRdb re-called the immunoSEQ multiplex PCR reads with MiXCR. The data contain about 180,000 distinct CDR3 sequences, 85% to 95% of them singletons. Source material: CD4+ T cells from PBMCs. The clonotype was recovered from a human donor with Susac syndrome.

The CDR3 region is CASNPGTYGYTF. The CDR3 DNA reads as TGTGCCAGTAATCCAGGGACCTATGGCTACACCTTC. The V and J genes are TRBV19 and TRBJ1-2; possibly TRBD1 for D (5 bases). Per germline, CDR1 LNHDA and CDR2 SQIVND (reference sequence). Trimming removed 7 bases from V and 4 bases from J, with 10 bases in between. This CDR3 contains 12 residues.